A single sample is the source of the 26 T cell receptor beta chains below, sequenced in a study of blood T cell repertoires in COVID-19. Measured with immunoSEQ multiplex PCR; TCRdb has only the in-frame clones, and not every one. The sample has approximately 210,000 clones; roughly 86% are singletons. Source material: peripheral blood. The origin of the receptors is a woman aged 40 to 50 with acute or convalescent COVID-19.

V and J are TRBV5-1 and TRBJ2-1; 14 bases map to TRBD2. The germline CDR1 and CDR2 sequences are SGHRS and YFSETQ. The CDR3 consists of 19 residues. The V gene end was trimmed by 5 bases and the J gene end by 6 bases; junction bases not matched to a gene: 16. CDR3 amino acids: CASRPRLAGGRIEVNEQFF. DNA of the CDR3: TGCGCCAGCAGACCTCGACTAGCGGGGGGGCGAATAGAGGTCAATGAGCAGTTCTTC.

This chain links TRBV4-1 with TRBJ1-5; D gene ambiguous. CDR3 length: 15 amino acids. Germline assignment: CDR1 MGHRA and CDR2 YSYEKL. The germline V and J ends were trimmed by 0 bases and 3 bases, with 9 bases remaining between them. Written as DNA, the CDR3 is TGCGCCAGCAGCCAAGATGGGCGGGACAATCAGCCCCAGCATTTT. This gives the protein CASSQDGRDNQPQHF.

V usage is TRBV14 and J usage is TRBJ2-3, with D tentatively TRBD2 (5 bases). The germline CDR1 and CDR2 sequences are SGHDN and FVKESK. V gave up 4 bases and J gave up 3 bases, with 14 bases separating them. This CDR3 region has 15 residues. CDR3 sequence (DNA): TGTGCCAGCAGCCGCGCACCGAGGGTGACAGATACGCAGTATTTT. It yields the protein CASSRAPRVTDTQYF.

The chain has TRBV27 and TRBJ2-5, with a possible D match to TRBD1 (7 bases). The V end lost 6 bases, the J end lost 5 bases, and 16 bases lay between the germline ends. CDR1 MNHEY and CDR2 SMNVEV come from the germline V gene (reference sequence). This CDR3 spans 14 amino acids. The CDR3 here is CASREEGAGETQYF. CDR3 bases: TGTGCCAGCAGAGAGGAGGGGGCGGGGGAGACCCAGTACTTC.

The CDR3 region has the DNA TGCGCCAGCAGGCCCCCCGGGACAGGGGTCGTCTACGAGCAGTACTTC. Translated: CASRPPGTGVVYEQYF. The V and J genes are TRBV10-2 and TRBJ2-7, with 10 bases fitting TRBD1. Losses at the gene ends were 6 bases for V and 3 bases for J; bases not matched to a gene: 11. Germline CDR1 is WSHSY and CDR2 is SAAADI. The CDR3 spans 16 residues.

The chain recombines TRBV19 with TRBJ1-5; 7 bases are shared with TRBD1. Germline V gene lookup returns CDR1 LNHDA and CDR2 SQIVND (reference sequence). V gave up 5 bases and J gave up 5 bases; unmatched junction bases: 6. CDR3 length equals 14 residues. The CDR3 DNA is TGTGCCAGTAGTGACAGGGCCCCTTATCAGCCCCAGCATTTT. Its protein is CASSDRAPYQPQHF. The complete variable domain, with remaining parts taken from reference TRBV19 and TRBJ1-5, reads DGGITQSPKYLFRKEGQNVTLSCEQNLNHDAMYWYRQDPGQGLRLIYYSQIVNDFQKGDIAEGYSVSREKKESFPLTVTSAQKNPTAFYLCASSDRAPYQPQHFGDGTRLSIL.

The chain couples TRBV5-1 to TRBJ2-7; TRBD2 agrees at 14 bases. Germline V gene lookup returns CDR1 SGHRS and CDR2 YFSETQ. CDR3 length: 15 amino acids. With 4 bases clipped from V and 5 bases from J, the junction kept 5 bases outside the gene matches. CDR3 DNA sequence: TGCGCCAGCAGCCGGGGACTAGCGGGGGAGGACGAGCAGTACTTC. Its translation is CASSRGLAGEDEQYF.

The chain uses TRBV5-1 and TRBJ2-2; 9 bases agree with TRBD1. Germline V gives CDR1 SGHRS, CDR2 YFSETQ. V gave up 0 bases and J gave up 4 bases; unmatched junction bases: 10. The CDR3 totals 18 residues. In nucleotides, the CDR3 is TGCGCCAGCAGCTTGGAGGAGAGGTGGACAGGGGTCACCGGGGAGCTGTTTTTT. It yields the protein CASSLEERWTGVTGELFF.

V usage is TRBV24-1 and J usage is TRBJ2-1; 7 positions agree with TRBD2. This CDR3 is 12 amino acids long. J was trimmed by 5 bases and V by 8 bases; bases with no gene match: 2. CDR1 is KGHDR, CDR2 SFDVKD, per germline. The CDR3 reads CATTSGNNEQFF. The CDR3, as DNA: TGTGCCACCACCAGCGGGAACAATGAGCAGTTCTTC.

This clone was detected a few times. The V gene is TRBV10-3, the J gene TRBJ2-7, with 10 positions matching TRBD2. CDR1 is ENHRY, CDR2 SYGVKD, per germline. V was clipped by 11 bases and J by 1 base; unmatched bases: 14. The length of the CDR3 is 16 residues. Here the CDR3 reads CASNPGRTSGSYEQYF. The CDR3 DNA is TGTGCCTCCAACCCGGGGAGGACTAGCGGATCCTACGAGCAGTACTTC.

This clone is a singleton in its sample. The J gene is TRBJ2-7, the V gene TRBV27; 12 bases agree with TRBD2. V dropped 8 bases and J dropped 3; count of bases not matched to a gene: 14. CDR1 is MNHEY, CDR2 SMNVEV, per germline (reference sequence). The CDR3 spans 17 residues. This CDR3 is CASLSIGTSGRIYEQYF. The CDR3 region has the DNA TGTGCCAGCCTTTCGATCGGGACTAGCGGGCGAATCTACGAGCAGTACTTC.

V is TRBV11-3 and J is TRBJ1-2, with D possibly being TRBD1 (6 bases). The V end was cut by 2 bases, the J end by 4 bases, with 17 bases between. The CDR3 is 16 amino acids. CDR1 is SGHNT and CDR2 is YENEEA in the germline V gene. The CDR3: CASSLNPTGPPYGYTF. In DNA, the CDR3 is TGTGCCAGCAGCTTAAACCCTACAGGGCCCCCCTATGGCTACACCTTC.

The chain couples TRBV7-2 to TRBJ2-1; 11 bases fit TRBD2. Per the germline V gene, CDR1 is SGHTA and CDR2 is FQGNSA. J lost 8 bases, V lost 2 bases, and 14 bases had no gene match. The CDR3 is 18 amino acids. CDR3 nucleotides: TGTGCCAGCAGCTTACGGGGTAGCGGGGGGGCGCCAATCTATGAGCAGTTCTTC. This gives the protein CASSLRGSGGAPIYEQFF.

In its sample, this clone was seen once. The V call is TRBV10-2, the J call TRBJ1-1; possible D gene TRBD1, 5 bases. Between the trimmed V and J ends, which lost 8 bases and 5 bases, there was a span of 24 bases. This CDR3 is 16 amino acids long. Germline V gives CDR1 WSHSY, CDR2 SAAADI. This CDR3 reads CASQDGGDLRRTEAFF. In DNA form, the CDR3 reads TGCGCCAGCCAGGACGGCGGGGACCTAAGGAGGACTGAAGCTTTCTTT.

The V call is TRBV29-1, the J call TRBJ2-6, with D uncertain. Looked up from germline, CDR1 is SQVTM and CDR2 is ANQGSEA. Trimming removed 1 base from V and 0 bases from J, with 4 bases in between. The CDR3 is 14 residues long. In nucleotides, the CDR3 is TGCAGCGTTGAAGGCGACTCTGGGGCCAACGTCCTGACTTTC. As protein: CSVEGDSGANVLTF.

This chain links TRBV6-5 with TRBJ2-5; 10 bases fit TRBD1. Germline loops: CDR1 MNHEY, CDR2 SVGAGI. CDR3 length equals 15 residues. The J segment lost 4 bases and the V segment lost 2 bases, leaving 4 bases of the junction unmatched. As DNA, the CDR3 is TGTGCCAGCAGTTACGGGACAGGGGCTGGAGAGACCCAGTACTTC. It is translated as CASSYGTGAGETQYF.

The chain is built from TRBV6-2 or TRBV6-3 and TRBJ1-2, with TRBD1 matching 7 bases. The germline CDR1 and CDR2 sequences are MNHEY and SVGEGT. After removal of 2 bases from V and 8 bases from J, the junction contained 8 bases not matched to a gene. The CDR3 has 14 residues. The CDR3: CASSYVGGERGYTF. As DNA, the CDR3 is TGTGCCAGCAGTTACGTAGGGGGCGAAAGGGGCTACACCTTC.

This CDR3 is CASSGGPNEKLFF. CDR3 DNA sequence: TGTGCCAGCAGTGGTGGGCCTAATGAAAAACTGTTTTTT. This chain connects TRBV2 to TRBJ1-4; D remains ambiguous. V lost 4 bases to trimming and J lost 3 bases, with 6 bases between them. Germline V gives CDR1 SNHLY, CDR2 FYNNEI. The length of the CDR3 is 13 residues.

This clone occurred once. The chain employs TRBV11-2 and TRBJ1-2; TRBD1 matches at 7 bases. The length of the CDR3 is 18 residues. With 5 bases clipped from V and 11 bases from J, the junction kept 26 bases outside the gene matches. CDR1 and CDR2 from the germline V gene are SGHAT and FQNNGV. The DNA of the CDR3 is TGTGCCAGCAGCCCGGACTGGACAGGCCTACAACCCCGTCGTGGGTACACCTTC. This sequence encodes CASSPDWTGLQPRRGYTF.

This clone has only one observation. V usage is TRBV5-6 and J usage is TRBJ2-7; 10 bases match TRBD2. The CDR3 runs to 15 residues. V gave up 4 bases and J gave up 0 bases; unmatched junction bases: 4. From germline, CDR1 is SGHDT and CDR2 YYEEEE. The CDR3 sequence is CASSHGLAASYEQYF. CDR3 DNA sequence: TGTGCCAGCAGCCACGGACTAGCGGCCTCCTACGAGCAGTACTTC.

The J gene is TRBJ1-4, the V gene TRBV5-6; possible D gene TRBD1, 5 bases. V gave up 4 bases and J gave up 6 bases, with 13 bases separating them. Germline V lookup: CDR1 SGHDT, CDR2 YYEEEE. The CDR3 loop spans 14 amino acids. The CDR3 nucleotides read TGTGCCAGCAGCCCCAGGGAATGGGATGAAAAACTGTTTTTT. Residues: CASSPREWDEKLFF.

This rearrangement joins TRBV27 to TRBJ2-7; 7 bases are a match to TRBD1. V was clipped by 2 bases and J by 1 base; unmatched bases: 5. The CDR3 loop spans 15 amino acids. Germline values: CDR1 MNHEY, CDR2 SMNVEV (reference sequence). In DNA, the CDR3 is TGTGCCAGCAGTTTAGTAGCAGGGGGATCCTACGAGCAGTACTTC. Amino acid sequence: CASSLVAGGSYEQYF.

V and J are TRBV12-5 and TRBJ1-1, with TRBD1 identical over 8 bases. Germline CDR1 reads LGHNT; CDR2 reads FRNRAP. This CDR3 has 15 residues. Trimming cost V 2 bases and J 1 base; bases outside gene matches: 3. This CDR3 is CASGLPGTGNTEAFF. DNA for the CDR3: TGTGCTAGTGGTTTGCCCGGGACAGGGAACACTGAAGCTTTCTTT. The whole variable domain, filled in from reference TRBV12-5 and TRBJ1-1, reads DARVTQTPRHKVTEMGQEVTMRCQPILGHNTVFWYRQTMMQGLELLAYFRNRAPLDDSGMPKDRFSAEMPDATLATLKIQPSEPRDSAVYFCASGLPGTGNTEAFFGQGTRLTVV.

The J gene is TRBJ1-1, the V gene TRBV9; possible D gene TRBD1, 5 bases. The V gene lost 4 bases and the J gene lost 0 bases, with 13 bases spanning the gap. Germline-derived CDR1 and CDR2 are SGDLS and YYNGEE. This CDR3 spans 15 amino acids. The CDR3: CASSTETVLNTEAFF. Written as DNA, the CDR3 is TGTGCCAGCAGCACTGAGACAGTCCTGAACACTGAAGCTTTCTTT.

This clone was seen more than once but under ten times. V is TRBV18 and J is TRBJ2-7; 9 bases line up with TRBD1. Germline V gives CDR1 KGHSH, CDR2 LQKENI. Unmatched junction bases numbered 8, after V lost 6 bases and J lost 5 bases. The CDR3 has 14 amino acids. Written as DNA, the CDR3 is TGTGCCAGCTCGCGGACAGGGGAGGAAGACGAGCAGTACTTC. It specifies CASSRTGEEDEQYF.

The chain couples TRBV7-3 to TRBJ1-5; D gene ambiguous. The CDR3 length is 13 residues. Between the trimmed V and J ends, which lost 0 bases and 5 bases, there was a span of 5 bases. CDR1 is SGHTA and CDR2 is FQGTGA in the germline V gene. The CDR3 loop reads CASSLTRDQPQHF. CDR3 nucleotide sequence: TGTGCCAGCAGCTTAACTCGGGATCAGCCCCAGCATTTT.